These T cell receptor beta chains were read from a single sample in a study of response to subunit inactivated influenza vaccine. A single record per CDR3 protein comes from TCRdb applying MiXCR to the RT-PCR reads. The sample lists 530,000 or so distinct CDR3 sequences, roughly 15% seen once, with approximately 10% in the top ten. The sequencing here drew on PBMCs from blood, taken approximately 13 days after vaccination. Receptor source: a man aged 45-60 years who received an inactivated influenza vaccine. Both conserved end residues are part of each CDR3. The D gene is left open where the match is weak. Only part of the rows carry a size: once, few, many, or a class if the clone is expanded.

clone size	D gene	V gene	J gene	CDR3 protein	CDR3 DNA
many	-	TRBV18	TRBJ1-1	CASKQESQAFF	TGTGCCAGCAAACAGGAAAGCCAAGCTTTCTTT
-	-	TRBV6-2/TRBV6-3	TRBJ1-1	CASRPSGLKLREAFF	TGTGCCAGCCGGCCGAGTGGACTGAAGCTTAGGGAAGCTTTCTTT
-	-	TRBV20-1	TRBJ2-1	CSATETYNEQFF	TGCAGTGCTACCGAGACCTACAATGAGCAGTTCTTC
-	TRBD2	TRBV27	TRBJ2-3	CASAPRLAGPFTDTQYF	TGTGCCAGCGCCCCCAGACTAGCGGGTCCCTTCACAGATACGCAGTATTTT
few	TRBD2	TRBV6-1	TRBJ2-3	CASNPGLANADTQYF	TGTGCCAGCAACCCGGGACTAGCAAATGCAGATACGCAGTATTTT
-	TRBD2	TRBV7-9	TRBJ2-3	CASSLAAGGISTDTQYF	TGTGCCAGCAGCTTAGCAGCGGGAGGCATAAGCACAGATACGCAGTATTTT
-	TRBD2	TRBV30	TRBJ2-7	CAWSGSSGGISSYEQYF	TGTGCCTGGAGTGGCTCTAGCGGGGGGATTAGCTCCTACGAGCAGTACTTC
-	-	TRBV4-3	TRBJ1-1	CASSHLNRDTEAFF	TGCGCCAGCAGCCACCTCAACAGGGACACTGAAGCTTTCTTT
-	TRBD2	TRBV6-1	TRBJ2-7	CASTDSGFRYEQYF	TGTGCCAGCACCGATAGCGGGTTCCGCTACGAGCAGTACTTC
few	-	TRBV4-2	TRBJ1-5	CASSQDPSIGGPQHF	TGTGCCAGCAGCCAAGATCCGTCAATCGGGGGGCCCCAGCATTTT
-	TRBD1	TRBV3-1	TRBJ1-1	CASSPRGGRRNTEAFF	TGTGCCAGCAGCCCCAGGGGGGGTCGACGAAACACTGAAGCTTTCTTT
few	-	TRBV5-6	TRBJ1-2	CASRRLQDRYGYTF	TGTGCCAGCAGGCGGTTACAGGACCGCTATGGCTACACCTTC
many	-	TRBV18	TRBJ1-1	CASSPPLTTEAFF	TGTGCCAGCTCACCACCGCTGACCACTGAAGCTTTCTTT
many	TRBD1	TRBV14	TRBJ2-3	CASSQLTGKTDTQYF	TGTGCCAGCAGCCAATTGACAGGGAAGACAGATACGCAGTATTTT
few	TRBD2	TRBV29-1	TRBJ2-1	CSVEESGMGYNEQFF	TGCAGCGTTGAGGAAAGCGGGATGGGCTACAATGAGCAGTTCTTC
many	TRBD2	TRBV5-4	TRBJ2-3	CASSLEGGRTTDTQYF	TGTGCCAGCAGCTTGGAAGGCGGGAGAACGACAGATACGCAGTATTTT
few	-	TRBV24-1	TRBJ2-3	CATSDRNTDTQYF	TGTGCCACCAGTGATAGGAACACAGATACGCAGTATTTT